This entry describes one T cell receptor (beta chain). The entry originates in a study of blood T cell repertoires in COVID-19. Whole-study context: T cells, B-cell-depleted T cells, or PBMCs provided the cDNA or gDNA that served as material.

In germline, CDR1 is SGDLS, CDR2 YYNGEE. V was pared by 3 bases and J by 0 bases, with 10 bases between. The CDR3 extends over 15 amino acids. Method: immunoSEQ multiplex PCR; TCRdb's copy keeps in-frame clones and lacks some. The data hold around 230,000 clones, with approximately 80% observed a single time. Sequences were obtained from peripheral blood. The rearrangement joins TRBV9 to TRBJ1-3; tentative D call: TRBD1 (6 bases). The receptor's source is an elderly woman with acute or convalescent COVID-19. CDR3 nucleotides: TGTGCCAGCAGCGCCAGGGGCGACTCTGGAAACACCATATATTTT. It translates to CASSARGDSGNTIYF.